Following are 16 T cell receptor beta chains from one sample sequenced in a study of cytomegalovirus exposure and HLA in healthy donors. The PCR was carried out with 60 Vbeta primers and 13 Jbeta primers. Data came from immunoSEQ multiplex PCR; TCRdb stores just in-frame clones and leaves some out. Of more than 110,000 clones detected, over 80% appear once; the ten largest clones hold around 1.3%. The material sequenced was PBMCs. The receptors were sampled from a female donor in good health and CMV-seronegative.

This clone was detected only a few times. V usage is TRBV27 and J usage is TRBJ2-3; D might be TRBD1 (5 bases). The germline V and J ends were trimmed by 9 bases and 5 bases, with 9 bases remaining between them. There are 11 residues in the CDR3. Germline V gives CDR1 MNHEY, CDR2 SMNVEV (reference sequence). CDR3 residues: CARNQGDTQYF. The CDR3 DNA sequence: TGTGCCAGAAATCAGGGAGATACGCAGTATTTT.

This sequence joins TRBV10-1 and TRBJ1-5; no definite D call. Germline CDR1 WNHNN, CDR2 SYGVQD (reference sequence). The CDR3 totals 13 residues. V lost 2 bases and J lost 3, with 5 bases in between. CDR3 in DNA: TGCGCCAGCAGTGAGGGGCCCAATCAGCCCCAGCATTTT. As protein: CASSEGPNQPQHF.

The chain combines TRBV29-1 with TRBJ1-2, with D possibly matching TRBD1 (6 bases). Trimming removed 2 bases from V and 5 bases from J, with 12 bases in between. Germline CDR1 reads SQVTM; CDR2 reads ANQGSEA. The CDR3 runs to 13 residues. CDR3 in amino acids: CSVEKEDRYGYTF. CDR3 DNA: TGCAGCGTTGAAAAGGAGGACAGATATGGCTACACCTTC.

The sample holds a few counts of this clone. CDR3 DNA sequence: TGTGCCAGCAGCCAAGATGCCCCACTAGCGGGTAGGATCTACGAGCAGTACTTC. This translates into CASSQDAPLAGRIYEQYF. V gene TRBV14 combines with J gene TRBJ2-7, with TRBD2 identical over 9 bases. This CDR3 is built from 18 residues. The germline V gene has CDR1 SGHDN and CDR2 FVKESK. Trimming took 0 bases from V and 3 from J; bases not matched to a gene: 12.

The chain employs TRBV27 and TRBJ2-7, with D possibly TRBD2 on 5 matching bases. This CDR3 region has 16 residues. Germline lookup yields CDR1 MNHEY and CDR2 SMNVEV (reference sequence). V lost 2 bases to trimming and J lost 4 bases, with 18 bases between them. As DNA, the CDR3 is TGTGCCAGCAGTTTAGGCCCCCCCGGATCGGGGTACGAGCAGTACTTC. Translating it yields CASSLGPPGSGYEQYF.

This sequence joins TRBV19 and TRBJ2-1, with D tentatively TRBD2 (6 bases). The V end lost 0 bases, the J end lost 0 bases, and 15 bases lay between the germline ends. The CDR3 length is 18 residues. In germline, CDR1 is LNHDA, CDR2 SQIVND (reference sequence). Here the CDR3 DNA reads TGTGCCAGTAGTATAGATGTCCCTAGCGCGAGCTCCTACAATGAGCAGTTCTTC. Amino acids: CASSIDVPSASSYNEQFF.

The CDR3 nucleotides are TGCGCCAGCAGCTTGGGGACCAGGGGATCAGGGGCCAACGTCCTGACTTTC. Translating it yields CASSLGTRGSGANVLTF. The chain recombines TRBV5-1 with TRBJ2-6; perhaps TRBD1 as D (6 bases). The V end was cut by 0 bases, the J end by 4 bases, with 14 bases between. The germline CDR1 and CDR2 sequences are SGHRS and YFSETQ. The CDR3 covers 17 residues.

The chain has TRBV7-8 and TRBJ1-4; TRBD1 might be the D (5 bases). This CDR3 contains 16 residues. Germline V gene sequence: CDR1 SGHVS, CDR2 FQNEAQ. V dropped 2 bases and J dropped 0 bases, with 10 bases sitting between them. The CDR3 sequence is CASSLREGTTNEKLFF. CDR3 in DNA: TGTGCCAGCAGCTTAAGGGAGGGGACAACTAATGAAAAACTGTTTTTT.

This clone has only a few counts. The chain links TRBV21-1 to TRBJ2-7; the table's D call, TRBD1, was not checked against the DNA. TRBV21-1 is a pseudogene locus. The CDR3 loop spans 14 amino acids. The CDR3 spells CASSKRGQGYEQYF. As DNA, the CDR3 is TGTGCCAGCAGCAAACGGGGACAGGGGTACGAGCAGTACTTC.

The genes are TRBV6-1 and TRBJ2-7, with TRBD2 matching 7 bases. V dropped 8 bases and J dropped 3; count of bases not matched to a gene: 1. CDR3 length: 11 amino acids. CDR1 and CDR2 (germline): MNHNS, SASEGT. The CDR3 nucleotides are TGTGCCAGCGGACTAGGCTACGAGCAGTACTTC. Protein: CASGLGYEQYF.

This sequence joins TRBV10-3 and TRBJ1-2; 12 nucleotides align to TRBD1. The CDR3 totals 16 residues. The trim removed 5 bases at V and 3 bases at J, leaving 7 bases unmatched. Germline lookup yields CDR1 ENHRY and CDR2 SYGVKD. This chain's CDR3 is CAISPGTGGADYGYTF. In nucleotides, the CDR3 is TGTGCCATCAGTCCCGGGACAGGGGGCGCCGACTATGGCTACACCTTC.

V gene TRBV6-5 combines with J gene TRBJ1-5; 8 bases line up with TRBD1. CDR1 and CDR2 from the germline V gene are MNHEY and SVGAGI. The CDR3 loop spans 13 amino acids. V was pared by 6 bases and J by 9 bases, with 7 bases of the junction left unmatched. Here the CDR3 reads CASSARQGRPQHF. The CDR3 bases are TGTGCCAGCAGCGCGAGACAGGGGCGGCCCCAGCATTTT.

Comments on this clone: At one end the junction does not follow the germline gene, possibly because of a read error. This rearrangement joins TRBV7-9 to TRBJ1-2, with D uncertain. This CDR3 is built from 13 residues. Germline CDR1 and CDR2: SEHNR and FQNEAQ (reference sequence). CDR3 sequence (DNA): TGTTCCAGCAGCTTAGACTCCCTCGTAGGCTACACCTTC. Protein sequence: CSSSLDSLVGYTF.

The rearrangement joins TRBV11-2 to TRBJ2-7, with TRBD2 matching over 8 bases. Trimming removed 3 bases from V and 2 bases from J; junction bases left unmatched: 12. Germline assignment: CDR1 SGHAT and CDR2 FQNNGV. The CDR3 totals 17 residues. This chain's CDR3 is CASSFDPGTSGAYEQYF. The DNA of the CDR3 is TGTGCCAGCAGCTTTGACCCCGGAACTAGCGGTGCCTACGAGCAGTACTTC.

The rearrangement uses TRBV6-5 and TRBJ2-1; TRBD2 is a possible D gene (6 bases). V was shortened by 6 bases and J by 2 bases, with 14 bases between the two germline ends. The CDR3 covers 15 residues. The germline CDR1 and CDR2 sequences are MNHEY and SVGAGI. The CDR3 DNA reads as TGTGCCAGCAGCACTGACCGGGGGACCTACAATGAGCAGTTCTTC. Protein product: CASSTDRGTYNEQFF.

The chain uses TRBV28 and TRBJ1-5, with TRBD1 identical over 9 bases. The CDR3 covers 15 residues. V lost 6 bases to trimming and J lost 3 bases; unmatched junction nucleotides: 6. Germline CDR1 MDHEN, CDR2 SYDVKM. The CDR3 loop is CASRNRDRANQPQHF. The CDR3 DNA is TGTGCCAGCAGAAACCGGGACAGGGCCAATCAGCCCCAGCATTTT.